The 8 T cell receptor beta chains below all came from one sample that was sequenced in a study of blood T cell repertoires in COVID-19. Sequencing was performed with immunoSEQ multiplex PCR; in TCRdb, only in-frame clones are kept and a portion is missing. This sample has about 8,000 clones, with under 85% found just once. The sample was peripheral blood. The receptors here all came from a human donor in a cohort sampled during active COVID-19.

The chain carries TRBV19 and TRBJ2-2; 8 nucleotides agree with TRBD2. There are 17 residues in the CDR3. Per germline, CDR1 LNHDA and CDR2 SQIVND (reference sequence). Trimming cost V 5 bases and J 5 bases; bases outside gene matches: 13. CDR3 DNA sequence: TGTGCCAGTAGTTCTTTTCGGAGCGGGGGCCGGACCGGGGAGCTGTTTTTT. Translating it yields CASSSFRSGGRTGELFF.

The chain recombines TRBV1 with TRBJ1-1; whether TRBD1, the table's D call, matches the DNA was not checked. TRBV1 is flagged as a pseudogene. This CDR3 is 12 amino acids long. This CDR3 reads CTSSPDRVGAFF. The CDR3 nucleotides are TGCACCAGCAGCCCCGACAGGGTTGGAGCTTTCTTT.

This chain uses TRBV13 with TRBJ1-2; no reliable D call. V lost 0 bases, J lost 5 bases, and 4 bases lay in between. Germline values: CDR1 PRHDT, CDR2 FYEKMQ (reference sequence). The CDR3 extends over 12 amino acids. The CDR3 DNA reads TGTGCCAGCAGCTTAGGACAGTATGGCTACACCTTC. Protein: CASSLGQYGYTF.

This sequence joins TRBV4-1 and TRBJ1-1; D is unresolved. This CDR3 has 15 residues. With 1 base removed from V and 0 bases from J, the gap between germline ends came to 9 bases. Germline CDR1 is MGHRA and CDR2 is YSYEKL. The CDR3 protein is CASSQVPRVNTEAFF. The CDR3 DNA sequence: TGCGCCAGCAGCCAAGTTCCGAGGGTGAACACTGAAGCTTTCTTT.

The V call is TRBV2, the J call TRBJ2-3, with no clear D. CDR3 length: 13 residues. CDR1 and CDR2 (germline): SNHLY, FYNNEI. V was clipped by 9 bases and J by 2 bases, with 12 bases between them. DNA for the CDR3: TGTGCCAGTGAGGAACTACTCACAGATACGCAGTATTTT. Translating it yields CASEELLTDTQYF.

The J gene is TRBJ1-5, the V gene TRBV27; 9 bases align to TRBD1. This CDR3 is 15 amino acids long. J was trimmed by 1 base and V by 5 bases; bases with no gene match: 3. The germline CDR1 and CDR2 sequences are MNHEY and SMNVEV (reference sequence). The CDR3 region is CASSRDRASNQPQHF. The CDR3 bases are TGTGCCAGCAGTCGGGACAGGGCAAGCAATCAGCCCCAGCATTTT.

The J gene is TRBJ2-3, the V gene TRBV5-4; possible D gene TRBD2, 6 bases. The CDR3 is 15 residues long. The germline V and J ends were trimmed by 0 bases and 4 bases, with 12 bases remaining between them. Germline-derived CDR1 and CDR2 are SGHNT and YYREEE (reference sequence). The CDR3 nucleotides read TGTGCCAGCAGCTTGGGCGGGATCGGGGCAGATACGCAGTATTTT. Its translation: CASSLGGIGADTQYF.

The chain uses TRBV5-1 and TRBJ2-3; 10 bases fit TRBD2. Germline CDR1 SGHRS, CDR2 YFSETQ. J was trimmed by 1 base and V by 2 bases; bases with no gene match: 7. This CDR3 has 17 amino acids. The CDR3 sequence: CASSLSGGAAGTDTQYF. For the CDR3, the DNA is TGCGCCAGCAGCTTAAGCGGGGGGGCCGCTGGCACAGATACGCAGTATTTT.